This T cell receptor beta chain was obtained from a study of blood T cell repertoires in COVID-19. The V and J ends lost 3 bases and 2 bases, in that order; junction bases with no gene match: 4. Germline CDR1 is MDHEN and CDR2 is SYDVKM. The CDR3 contains 15 residues. Measured with immunoSEQ multiplex PCR; TCRdb has only the in-frame clones, and not every one. The table records 120,000 to 150,000 clones, 88% of them present only once. Input material: peripheral blood. The chain recombines TRBV28 with TRBJ2-1, with 7 bases lining up with TRBD1. The clonotype comes from a human donor with COVID-19, enrolled during active disease. The donor label of this sample is uncertain. This CDR3 reads CASSFPQGAYNEQFF. The CDR3 bases are TGTGCCAGCAGTTTCCCCCAGGGGGCCTACAATGAGCAGTTCTTC.